Each of the 5 T cell receptor beta chains below was sequenced from the same sample in a study of early T cells in non-severe SARS-CoV-2 infection (dated by TCRdb to 2020 to 2022). Libraries were built with 5' RACE. Instrument on record: NextSeq 500. Starting from the raw public reads, TCRdb applied fastp trimming at Q25, assembled clones with MiXCR and retained in-frame beta chains. When rows share a CDR3 protein, they turn into one entry using the most common DNA and genes. The sample profile shows approximately 27,000 distinct CDR3 sequences; around 5.8% of them were found once. Jointly, the top ten make up roughly 5.4% of the sample. The sequenced material came from whole blood. The receptors originated from an adult who was a healthcare worker with PCR-confirmed SARS-CoV-2 infection or an uninfected control (not recorded which).

This clonotype was seen many times. The gene calls are TRBV4-1 and TRBJ1-2; 8 positions match TRBD1. J lost 7 bases, V lost 6 bases, and 7 bases had no gene match. The CDR3 has 13 residues. CDR1 MGHRA and CDR2 YSYEKL come from the germline V gene. Here the CDR3 DNA reads TGCGCCAGCAGTTACGGACAGGGTAGTGGCTACACCTTC. Protein sequence: CASSYGQGSGYTF.

At least ten counts were recorded for this clonotype. CDR3 DNA sequence: TGTGCCAGCAGCTCTCCCGGCAGGGGAGGAAACAATCAGCCCCAGCATTTT. Translating it yields CASSSPGRGGNNQPQHF. The rearrangement uses TRBV5-5 and TRBJ1-5; D possibly corresponds to TRBD1 (6 bases). The CDR3 has 17 amino acids. V lost 3 bases and J lost 3, with 19 bases in between. From germline, CDR1 is SGHKS and CDR2 YYEKEE (reference sequence).

About this clonotype: A much more abundant neighbour one base away suggests this may be a read error. The CDR3 DNA follows: TGTGCCAGCAGTTTAGAAGGGACTTACTATGACTACACCTTC. As protein: CASSLEGTYYDYTF. The chain uses TRBV12-3 or TRBV12-4 and TRBJ1-2; maybe TRBD1 (5 bases). CDR3 length: 14 residues.

This clonotype was found many times. The J gene is TRBJ2-7, the V gene TRBV27; D gene unclear. This CDR3 has 15 amino acids. Germline CDR1 MNHEY, CDR2 SMNVEV (reference sequence). Between the trimmed V and J ends, which lost 3 bases and 2 bases, there was a span of 14 bases. Written as DNA, the CDR3 is TGTGCCAGCAGTTTCGAACCTGCCCGTCCCTACGAGCAGTACTTC. Translation: CASSFEPARPYEQYF.

This clonotype has ten or more counts. The chain couples TRBV29-1 to TRBJ1-4; D is uncertain. Germline CDR1 SQVTM, CDR2 ANQGSEA. This CDR3 region has 11 residues. Trimming removed 7 bases from V and 10 bases from J, with 13 bases in between. CDR3 amino acids: CSGSSGTKLFF. The DNA of the CDR3 is TGCAGCGGCTCATCAGGCACAAAACTGTTTTTT.